These 6 T cell receptor beta chains came from one sample sequenced in a study of blood T cell repertoires in COVID-19. Data came from immunoSEQ multiplex PCR; TCRdb stores just in-frame clones and leaves some out. The table has about 170,000 clones, approximately 82% seen once. Sequencing input: PBMCs or T cells enriched from blood (not recorded which). Source of these receptors: a woman in her fifties or sixties in a cohort exposed to, infected with or recovered from COVID-19 (not recorded which).

V gene TRBV28 combines with J gene TRBJ1-3; D not resolved. V shed 6 bases and J shed 0 bases, with 15 bases lying between them. Germline V lookup: CDR1 MDHEN, CDR2 SYDVKM. This CDR3 comprises 16 residues. CDR3 amino acids: CASRRSGESSGNTIYF. CDR3 coding DNA: TGTGCCAGCAGACGGTCTGGGGAGAGCTCTGGAAACACCATATATTTT. The entire variable domain, with the rest obtained from reference TRBV28 and TRBJ1-3, is as follows: DVKVTQSSRYLVKRTGEKVFLECVQDMDHENMFWYRQDPGLGLRLIYFSYDVKMKEKGDIPEGYSVSREKKERFSLILESASTNQTSMYLCASRRSGESSGNTIYFGEGSWLTVV.

The sample holds a few counts of this clone. The rearrangement uses TRBV6-5 and TRBJ2-7, with a tentative D call TRBD2 (5 bases). The CDR3 covers 15 residues. Trimming took off 6 bases at V and 7 bases at J, with 22 bases between the two ends. Germline V gene data show CDR1 as MNHEY and CDR2 as SVGAGI. This CDR3 reads CASSPQPRLTGEQYF. In DNA form, the CDR3 reads TGTGCCAGCAGCCCCCAGCCCCGACTAACGGGAGAGCAGTACTTC.

The chain uses TRBV11-3 and TRBJ2-5; TRBD2 matches at 7 bases. CDR1 is SGHNT, CDR2 YENEEA, per germline. The CDR3 contains 14 residues. The junction had 6 bases not matched to a gene; V was cut back by 4 bases and J by 4 bases. CDR3 amino acids: CASSYSGLGETQYF. The CDR3, as DNA: TGTGCCAGCAGCTATAGCGGGTTAGGAGAGACCCAGTACTTC.

The chain employs TRBV7-8 and TRBJ2-7, with D possibly being TRBD1 (6 bases). CDR3 length: 15 residues. Deletions cut 4 bases from V and 4 bases from J, with 17 bases between. Germline lookup yields CDR1 SGHVS and CDR2 FQNEAQ. Here the CDR3 reads CASSSILGASYEQYF. CDR3 DNA: TGTGCCAGCAGCTCCATTCTGGGGGCGTCTTACGAGCAGTACTTC.

The chain carries TRBV6-5 and TRBJ1-4, with D unresolved. Deletions cut 10 bases from V and 4 bases from J, with 7 bases between. The CDR3 extends over 11 amino acids. CDR1 is MNHEY and CDR2 is SVGAGI in the germline V gene. CDR3 DNA sequence: TGTGCCATCCGGGGTAATGAAAAACTGTTTTTT. This translates into CAIRGNEKLFF.

The chain is built from TRBV3-1 (or the pseudogene TRBV3-2) and TRBJ2-1, with 12 bases aligning to TRBD2. The V gene's germline CDR1 is LGHDT and CDR2 YNNKEL (reference sequence). The CDR3 is made up of 16 amino acids. V shed 4 bases, J shed 9 bases, and the junction held 10 bases outside the gene matches. The CDR3 sequence: CASSPALAGGPREQFF. The CDR3 DNA sequence: TGTGCCAGCAGCCCGGCCCTAGCGGGAGGGCCCCGTGAGCAGTTCTTC.